This T cell receptor (beta chain) was observed in a study of T cells after yellow fever vaccination. Study as a whole: SMART-Seq v4 Ultra Low Input prepared the low-cell-number fractions. Regarding the study as a whole: Primary-vaccination clones mostly resurfaced post-booster (around 96% CD4, roughly 90% CD8).

This clonotype has just a few counts. Its antigen remains unknown. Trimming took 1 base from V and 0 from J; bases not matched to a gene: 5. The CDR3 consists of 18 residues. The germline V gene has CDR1 SGHDN and CDR2 FVKESK. MiXCR, run by TCRdb on the 5' RACE reads, gives a single entry per CDR3 protein. The sample shows just over 300,000 distinct CDR3 sequences, around 3.9% of them seen only once. The input for sequencing was PBMCs, taken on the day of the yellow fever booster vaccination. The receptor comes from a man aged 18 to 29 who received the YFV17D yellow fever vaccine. This chain links TRBV14 with TRBJ2-6; 8 nucleotides line up with TRBD1. The CDR3 is CASSQGDRSYSGANVLTF. The DNA for the CDR3 is TGTGCCAGCAGCCAAGGGGACAGGTCCTACTCTGGGGCCAACGTCCTGACTTTC.